This entry concerns a single TCR beta chain. This sample stems from a study of immune cell composition in non-small cell lung cancer. Sequencing was performed with immunoSEQ multiplex PCR; in TCRdb, only in-frame clones are kept and a portion is missing. Of about 2,300 clones in the sample, around 83% are singletons; the top ten hold roughly 7%. Deletions cut 2 bases from V and 0 bases from J, with 8 bases between. The germline V gene has CDR1 SGHVS and CDR2 FNYEAQ. The CDR3 has 14 amino acids. The sample comprised lung tumor tissue. The genes are TRBV7-6 and TRBJ2-7; D may be TRBD1 (6 bases). This receptor was obtained from a human donor with non-small cell lung cancer. The CDR3 spells CASSLRGGSYEQYF. DNA for the CDR3: TGTGCCAGCAGCTTAAGAGGGGGCTCCTACGAGCAGTACTTC.